This note documents a single T cell receptor beta chain sequence. Its antigen is not known. Sorted populations all had greater than 95% purity. Unmatched junction bases numbered 5, after V lost 5 bases and J lost 4 bases. CDR3 length equals 15 residues. Germline assignment: CDR1 SGHDN and CDR2 FVKESK. As every portion of the isolated RNA was reverse transcribed, the sequencing read expressed TCRB transcripts. Sequenced by immunoSEQ multiplex PCR; TCRdb stores in-frame clones only, minus some. The sample holds some 350,000 clones, roughly 12% seen once. This specimen comes from a study of beta chain features in type 1 diabetes. Whole-study findings and limits: The similarity of naive, central memory and Treg TCRB repertoires appeared greater among patients than among healthy donors. TCRB CDR3s from Type 1 diabetes patients were moderately but significantly shorter in all four CD4+ subsets.

The clonotype originates from a woman aged 18-29 years with type 1 diabetes. The chain has TRBV14 and TRBJ2-6; 7 bases match TRBD2. The sequenced material came from naive CD4+ T cells from blood. CDR3 coding DNA: TGTGCCAGCAGCAAGAGCGGGATCGGGGCCAACGTCCTGACTTTC. This codes for CASSKSGIGANVLTF.